The 7 T cell receptor beta chains presented below share a single source sample, sequenced in a study of monozygotic twins with inflammatory bowel disease (dated 2019 in TCRdb). Library construction relied on 5' RACE. These reads were obtained on an Illumina HiSeq 2500. TCRdb reprocessed the reads and provides one entry for every CDR3 protein sequence; no DNA is given. This sample's records show some 89,000 distinct CDR3 sequences. Roughly 7.4% of the sample comes from the top ten. Sequencing was carried out using blood. These TCRs come from a human donor with ulcerative colitis or Crohn's disease, or a healthy co-twin of an affected twin (not recorded which).

The chain combines TRBV20-1 with TRBJ2-4; without DNA, the TCRdb call of TRBD2 cannot be checked. The CDR3 consists of 15 residues. From germline, CDR1 is DFQATT and CDR2 SNEGSKA (reference sequence). The CDR3: CSARDFSAGGHIQYF.

The V call is TRBV5-5, the J call TRBJ1-2. This CDR3 has 15 amino acids. The germline CDR1 and CDR2 sequences are SGHKS and YYEKEE (reference sequence). The chain's CDR3 is CASRFVYTATYGYTF. The full variable domain, with the rest looked up from reference TRBV5-5 and TRBJ1-2, is DAGVTQSPTHLIKTRGQQVTLRCSPISGHKSVSWYQQVLGQGPQFIFQYYEKEERGRGNFPDRFSARQFPNYSSELNVNALLLGDSALYLCASRFVYTATYGYTFGSGTRLTVV.

The chain's CDR3 is CASSHLGRVYEQYF. The gene calls are TRBV14 and TRBJ2-7; lacking DNA, the TRBD1 call made by TCRdb goes unchecked. Germline-derived CDR1 and CDR2 are SGHDN and FVKESK. There are 14 residues in the CDR3.

V usage is TRBV5-1 and J usage is TRBJ1-1; the TCRdb call, TRBD1, lacks DNA for checking. The CDR3 is 15 residues long. Looked up from germline, CDR1 is SGHRS and CDR2 is YFSETQ. The CDR3 loop is CASSSWTGAYTEAFF.

The J gene is TRBJ2-3, the V gene TRBV7-2. This CDR3 is built from 14 residues. The germline gives CDR1 SGHTA, CDR2 FQGNSA. The CDR3 region is CASSLGTSTDTQYF. Full variable domain (remainder filled in from reference TRBV7-2 and TRBJ2-3): GAGVSQSPSNKVTEKGKDVELRCDPISGHTALYWYRQSLGQGLEFLIYFQGNSAPDKSGLPSDRFSAERTGGSVSTLTIQRTQQEDSAVYLCASSLGTSTDTQYFGPGTRLTVL.

The CDR3: CASSLADQAEAFF. This chain uses TRBV12-3 or TRBV12-4 with TRBJ1-1. CDR3 length: 13 amino acids.

The chain employs TRBV27 and TRBJ2-3; checking the TCRdb D call of TRBD1 is not possible without DNA. This CDR3 has 14 residues. Per germline, CDR1 MNHEY and CDR2 SMNVEV (reference sequence). The CDR3 loop reads CASSFVAGTDTQYF.